This T cell receptor beta chain was found in a study of shared clonotypes between healthy human individuals. Germline assignment: CDR1 LGHNA and CDR2 YNFKEQ. The CDR3 runs 15 residues. V was cut by 1 base and J by 7 bases, with 14 bases left in between. TCRdb's copy holds only in-frame clones and misses some; the assay was immunoSEQ multiplex PCR. The repertoire has about 92,000 clones, 60% to 75% of them found once; the top ten carry around half. The V and J genes are TRBV4-2 and TRBJ2-1, with D maybe TRBD1 (5 bases). Sequenced input: memory CD8+ T cells sorted from blood. The subset here: CD45RO+ cells pooled with CCR7-negative TemRA cells. The clonotype was recovered from a man aged 25-40 years in good health. CDR3 residues: CASSQAQGMENEQFF. CDR3 in DNA: TGTGCCAGCAGCCAAGCGCAGGGAATGGAAAATGAGCAGTTCTTC.